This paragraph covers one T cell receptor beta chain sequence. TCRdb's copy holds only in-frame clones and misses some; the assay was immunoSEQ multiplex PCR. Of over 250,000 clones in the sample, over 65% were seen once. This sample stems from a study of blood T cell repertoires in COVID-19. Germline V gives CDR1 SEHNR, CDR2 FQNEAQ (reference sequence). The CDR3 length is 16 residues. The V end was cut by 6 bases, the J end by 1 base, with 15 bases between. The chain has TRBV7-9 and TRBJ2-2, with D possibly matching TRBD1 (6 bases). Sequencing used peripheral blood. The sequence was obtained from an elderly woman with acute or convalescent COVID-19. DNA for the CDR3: TGTGCCAGCAGATCAGGACAGCTAGAGAACACCGGGGAGCTGTTTTTT. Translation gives CASRSGQLENTGELFF.